This TCR beta chain was obtained from a study of blood T cell repertoires in COVID-19 (dated by TCRdb to 2019 to 2021). Notes on the research overall: Collaborator samples came from the United States, Italy and Spain and covered acute and convalescent phases of COVID-19. The repertoires were released in a freely available public database meant as a resource for research on the immune response to SARS-CoV-2. Subjects who had been exposed to COVID-19, were actively infected with it, or had recovered from it provided the deeply sampled blood TCRbeta repertoires that made up the dataset. Nearly every sample came with metadata listing a de-identified subject ID, COVID-19 status, age in years and sex. Samples were obtained from the ongoing ImmuneRACE study (first 160 participants) and from 1,254 subjects provided by 6 global collaborators. The material from the prospective study consisted of cDNA or gDNA derived from T cells, B-cell-depleted T cells, or PBMCs. Where available, HLA class I and class II types were taken from metadata supplied by the sample provider and were not determined by assay-based typing.

Study-level results and caveats: Clinical and demographic metadata were provided uncurated, with the amount varying by source and participant.

Participants in the prospective study were enrolled through a virtual design, were aged roughly 18 to 90 years, and lived in approximately 25 United States geographic areas. Cohort assignment in the prospective study relied on participant-reported clinical history from a screening survey and a study questionnaire. In the prospective study, whole blood, serum and a nasopharyngeal or oropharyngeal swab were collected from each participant by mobile phlebotomists. Participants in the prospective study had the option to provide additional blood draws and questionnaires over an approximately 2-month period. Before DNA extraction, blood samples from the prospective study were shipped at room temperature or frozen. TCRbeta CDR3 regions were amplified from genomic DNA using the immunoSEQ Assay, a bias-controlled multiplex PCR. In the authors' own workflow: The number of nucleated cells in each sample was estimated by amplification of reference gene primers within the assay. To quantify the absolute abundance of each unique TCRbeta CDR3 rearrangement, sequence reads were collapsed and filtered. For each sample, productive Simpson clonality was calculated by taking the square root of Simpson's diversity index across productive rearrangements. TCRdb retrieved this table from immuneACCESS and kept in-frame rearrangements only. Not all clones are present; in checked studies, unresolved V genes account for under half, and no reason is known for the remainder. D and trimming come from the DNA, and the V and J calls and clone size come from that table. The sample table records 400,000 to 550,000 clones; about 90% of these occur just once. Of the sample, around 1.8% is held by the ten largest clones.

This clone was detected a few times. This clone's antigen is unknown. Base-call qualities are not available, and no considerably larger clone is one nucleotide away. Its CDR3 holds 13 amino acids, cysteine through phenylalanine. Only the CDR3 DNA is retained, 39 bases long and in frame from the first base. The germline V end is reduced by 10 bases and the J end by 2 bases; junction bases left unmatched: 4. CDR1 and CDR2, per the germline V gene, are ENHRY and SYGVKD. The sequence joins TRBV10-3 to TRBJ1-2; the junction holds 10 bases that match TRBD1. This TCR was recovered from a woman aged 18-30 years with acute COVID-19. Material: PBMCs or T cells enriched from blood (not recorded which). This receptor carries the CDR3 CATGTGANYGYTF. The bases read TGTGCCACAGGGACAGGGGCCAACTATGGCTACACCTTC.